What follows are 30 T cell receptor beta chains derived from one specimen sequenced in a study of blood T cell repertoires in COVID-19. Assay used: immunoSEQ multiplex PCR; TCRdb lists only in-frame clones, some missing. The repertoire has approximately 460,000 clones, 85% to 90% of them found once; the top ten carry roughly 1%. The specimen sequenced was peripheral blood. Source of these receptors: a man aged 18-30 years with COVID-19, enrolled during active disease.

A single count supports this clone. The J gene is TRBJ2-3, the V gene TRBV4-1, with D possibly matching TRBD1 (6 bases). V was pared by 4 bases and J by 2 bases, with 19 bases between. The germline gives CDR1 MGHRA, CDR2 YSYEKL. This CDR3 is built from 17 residues. CDR3 in amino acids: CASSPLQITGYTDTQYF. The CDR3 coding sequence is TGCGCCAGCAGCCCGCTCCAAATAACAGGGTACACAGATACGCAGTATTTT.

This rearrangement joins TRBV29-1 to TRBJ2-7; maybe TRBD1 (8 bases). Per germline, CDR1 SQVTM and CDR2 ANQGSEA. The CDR3 extends over 13 amino acids. Trimming removed 6 bases at V and 5 bases at J, with 17 bases between. The CDR3 nucleotides read TGCAGCGTCCGGACAGGGAGGGGCCACGAGCAGTACTTC. Protein sequence: CSVRTGRGHEQYF.

This clone was seen more than once but under ten times. J is TRBJ1-2 and V is TRBV5-1; TRBD1 might be the D (5 bases). Germline V gene data show CDR1 as SGHRS and CDR2 as YFSETQ. V lost 4 bases to trimming and J lost 7 bases, with 17 bases between them. CDR3 length: 14 amino acids. The CDR3 region has the DNA TGCGCCAGCAGCGGAACCAGGGAGCGGGGTGGCTACACCTTC. Amino acids: CASSGTRERGGYTF.

The V gene is TRBV14, the J gene TRBJ2-3, with TRBD2 matching 9 bases. The CDR3 covers 18 residues. Germline lookup yields CDR1 SGHDN and CDR2 FVKESK. Trimming cost V 0 bases and J 3 bases; bases outside gene matches: 10. Here the CDR3 reads CASSQDLISGSKTDTQYF. In DNA form, the CDR3 reads TGTGCCAGCAGCCAAGATCTTATTAGCGGGAGCAAAACAGATACGCAGTATTTT.

This clone occurred once. As DNA, the CDR3 is TGTGCCAGCAGTCTAGCGGGGGGGCGAAAGACCCAGTACTTC. Its protein is CASSLAGGRKTQYF. The chain has TRBV5-6 and TRBJ2-5, with 12 bases fitting TRBD2. CDR1 and CDR2 (germline): SGHDT, YYEEEE. CDR3 size: 14 residues. The V gene end was trimmed by 5 bases and the J gene end by 6 bases; junction bases not matched to a gene: 5.

The rearrangement links TRBV6-5 to TRBJ2-7, with 7 bases aligning to TRBD1. With 2 bases clipped from V and 2 bases from J, the junction kept 6 bases outside the gene matches. The CDR3 has 15 residues. Germline assignment: CDR1 MNHEY and CDR2 SVGAGI. CDR3 residues: CASSYETGNAYEQYF. In DNA form, the CDR3 reads TGTGCCAGCAGTTACGAGACAGGGAATGCCTACGAGCAGTACTTC.

This clone was detected only once. This chain connects TRBV5-6 to TRBJ1-6; 7 bases map to TRBD1. V shed 3 bases, J shed 8 bases, and the junction held 8 bases outside the gene matches. Germline CDR1 and CDR2: SGHDT and YYEEEE. CDR3 length: 15 residues. CDR3 protein: CASSSWTGWDSPLHF. In DNA form, the CDR3 reads TGTGCCAGCAGCTCCTGGACAGGCTGGGATTCACCCCTCCACTTT.

The chain carries TRBV12-3 or TRBV12-4 and TRBJ2-5, with D possibly TRBD2 on 5 matching bases. The CDR3 totals 13 residues. The V end was cut by 7 bases, the J end by 5 bases, with 14 bases between. In nucleotides, the CDR3 is TGTGCCAGCAAATGGTACGGGGTGGAGACCCAGTACTTC. Translating it yields CASKWYGVETQYF.

The V call is TRBV11-2, the J call TRBJ2-1; 9 bases fit TRBD2. V was clipped by 5 bases and J by 8 bases; unmatched bases: 10. This CDR3 spans 15 amino acids. Germline values: CDR1 SGHAT, CDR2 FQNNGV. The DNA for the CDR3 is TGTGCCAGCAGCCGGGGCGGGAGGGGGTTCGATGAGCAGTTCTTC. Translating it yields CASSRGGRGFDEQFF.

The V call is TRBV29-1, the J call TRBJ1-1; 8 nucleotides align to TRBD1. CDR1 is SQVTM, CDR2 ANQGSEA, per germline. This CDR3 is built from 14 residues. With 4 bases clipped from V and 6 bases from J, the junction kept 10 bases outside the gene matches. This CDR3 is CSVGPGRTGPEAFF. The CDR3 coding sequence is TGCAGCGTTGGGCCGGGGAGGACAGGGCCTGAAGCTTTCTTT. Complete variable domain (other parts from reference TRBV29-1 and TRBJ1-1): SAVISQKPSRDICQRGTSLTIQCQVDSQVTMMFWYRQQPGQSLTLIATANQGSEATYESGFVIDKFPISRPNLTFSTLTVSNMSPEDSSIYLCSVGPGRTGPEAFFGQGTRLTVV.

This chain's CDR3 is CASSLQGGLYNEQFF. CDR3 sequence (DNA): TGTGCCAGCAGCCTGCAGGGGGGCTTGTACAATGAGCAGTTCTTC. The genes are TRBV27 and TRBJ2-1; D is possibly TRBD1 (7 bases). CDR3 length: 15 amino acids. The germline gives CDR1 MNHEY, CDR2 SMNVEV (reference sequence). V lost 6 bases and J 4 bases, leaving 16 bases between the germline ends.

The genes are TRBV13 and TRBJ2-7, with a possible D match to TRBD1 (5 bases). Germline V CDR1 and CDR2: PRHDT, FYEKMQ (reference sequence). This CDR3 comprises 15 residues. Trimming removed 5 bases at V and 9 bases at J, with 23 bases between. DNA for the CDR3: TGTGCCAGCAGCCCAGCCGCACAGGCCATTACGTTGCAGTACTTC. Amino acids: CASSPAAQAITLQYF.

The chain couples TRBV18 to TRBJ1-3; unclear D gene. Deletions cut 3 bases from V and 2 bases from J, with 8 bases between. The germline V gene encodes CDR1 KGHSH and CDR2 LQKENI. The CDR3 runs 14 residues. The CDR3 bases are TGTGCCAGCTCACCCGTGGAGGCTGGAAACACCATATATTTT. It codes for CASSPVEAGNTIYF.

Concerning this clone: Other DNA sequences of this sample code for an identical CDR3. The chain couples TRBV5-1 to TRBJ1-1, with a weak D call TRBD1 (5 bases). The germline CDR1 and CDR2 sequences are SGHRS and YFSETQ. The V end was cut by 0 bases, the J end by 3 bases, with 6 bases between. This CDR3 has 13 amino acids. CDR3 sequence (DNA): TGCGCCAGCAGCTTGGGGGGCGACACTGAAGCTTTCTTT. It translates to CASSLGGDTEAFF.

V usage is TRBV14 and J usage is TRBJ2-3; 9 bases map to TRBD2. CDR3 size: 16 residues. Germline V gives CDR1 SGHDN, CDR2 FVKESK. Germline trimming cut 1 base from V and 5 bases from J; bases unmatched to any gene: 7. This CDR3 reads CASSQVAGGPRDTQYF. The CDR3 DNA follows: TGTGCCAGCAGCCAAGTGGCGGGAGGGCCTAGAGATACGCAGTATTTT. The complete variable domain, with remaining parts taken from reference TRBV14 and TRBJ2-3, reads EAGVTQFPSHSVIEKGQTVTLRCDPISGHDNLYWYRRVMGKEIKFLLHFVKESKQDESGMPNNRFLAERTGGTYSTLKVQPAELEDSGVYFCASSQVAGGPRDTQYFGPGTRLTVL.

The rearrangement uses TRBV3-1 (or the pseudogene TRBV3-2) and TRBJ1-6; the D gene is possibly TRBD1 (5 bases). This CDR3 is built from 18 residues. The germline V and J ends were trimmed by 4 bases and 6 bases, with 22 bases remaining between them. Germline V gene sequence: CDR1 LGHDT, CDR2 YNNKEL (reference sequence). The CDR3 sequence is CASSPQSRVPKLNSPLHF. CDR3 in DNA: TGTGCCAGCAGCCCCCAGAGCAGGGTTCCAAAGCTTAATTCACCCCTCCACTTT.

The rearrangement links TRBV10-2 to TRBJ1-5, with 8 nucleotides matching TRBD1. Germline CDR1 reads WSHSY; CDR2 reads SAAADI. This CDR3 comprises 17 residues. V trimming: 3 bases; J trimming: 2 bases; junction bases outside the gene matches: 9. CDR3 amino acids: CASSDLEAGGGNQPQHF. CDR3 in DNA: TGCGCCAGCAGTGATCTTGAAGCAGGGGGCGGCAATCAGCCCCAGCATTTT.

This clone came up once. Other DNA sequences of this sample code for an identical CDR3. This CDR3 reads CASSISGASYEQYF. CDR3 nucleotide sequence: TGTGCCAGTAGTATAAGCGGGGCGTCCTACGAGCAGTACTTC. The J gene is TRBJ2-7, the V gene TRBV19; 7 bases are shared with TRBD2. The CDR3 spans 14 residues. Germline V CDR1 and CDR2: LNHDA, SQIVND (reference sequence). Germline trimming cut 2 bases from V and 1 base from J; bases unmatched to any gene: 2.

The V and J genes are TRBV6-1 and TRBJ2-1, with D unclear. The ends were cut back, 4 bases at V and 0 bases at J, with 16 bases in the middle. From germline, CDR1 is MNHNS and CDR2 SASEGT. This CDR3 comprises 17 residues. The CDR3 sequence: CASSGSSVYSSYNEQFF. CDR3 nucleotide sequence: TGTGCCAGCAGTGGTTCGTCCGTCTATAGCTCCTACAATGAGCAGTTCTTC.

The chain carries TRBV29-1 and TRBJ2-5, with a possible D match to TRBD1 (8 bases). Germline V gene lookup returns CDR1 SQVTM and CDR2 ANQGSEA. Trimming took 6 bases from V and 5 from J, leaving 16 bases between them. This CDR3 is built from 13 residues. DNA for the CDR3: TGCAGCGTCCGACAGGGGAGGGACGAGACCCAGTACTTC. It yields the protein CSVRQGRDETQYF.

This clone turned up a few times. The rearrangement uses TRBV27 and TRBJ1-5; D gene uncertain. Trimming took off 7 bases at V and 1 base at J, with 17 bases between the two ends. The CDR3 sequence is 16 residues long. CDR1 and CDR2 (germline): MNHEY, SMNVEV (reference sequence). CDR3 nucleotide sequence: TGTGCCAGCAAACGTTGGCCCGTTCGCAGCAATCAGCCCCAGCATTTT. It codes for CASKRWPVRSNQPQHF.

V gene TRBV10-2 combines with J gene TRBJ2-3, with D possibly matching TRBD2 (7 bases). V lost 6 bases and J 4 bases, leaving 14 bases between the germline ends. Germline V gene lookup returns CDR1 WSHSY and CDR2 SAAADI. This CDR3 region has 14 residues. CDR3 sequence: CASRRGGDADTQYF. The CDR3 coding sequence is TGCGCCAGCAGAAGAGGGGGGGATGCAGATACGCAGTATTTT.

The chain is built from TRBV11-2 and TRBJ1-1; possible D gene TRBD1, 6 bases. The CDR3 runs 14 residues. V shed 5 bases and J shed 6 bases, with 16 bases lying between them. Germline V gene data show CDR1 as SGHAT and CDR2 as FQNNGV. The CDR3 reads CASSQFQGSPEAFF. The CDR3, as DNA: TGTGCCAGCAGCCAATTCCAGGGGAGCCCTGAAGCTTTCTTT.

The DNA for the CDR3 is TGTGCCAGCAGCACTATTCGGGGGGGCACAGATACGCAGTATTTT. This translates into CASSTIRGGTDTQYF. The gene calls are TRBV7-2 and TRBJ2-3, with 7 positions matching TRBD2. The CDR3 spans 15 residues. V lost 5 bases and J lost 1; bases outside the gene matches: 6. Germline values: CDR1 SGHTA, CDR2 FQGNSA.

This clone was observed a single time. The junction and the germline gene differ at one end; a read error may be behind it. J is TRBJ2-1 and V is TRBV6-6; a weak D match, TRBD2 (5 bases). The CDR3 sequence is 15 residues long. The germline V gene encodes CDR1 MNHNY and CDR2 SVGAGI (reference sequence). As DNA, the CDR3 is TGTGCCAGCCGCCCCAATAGGGCTAGCTACGATGAGCAGTTCTTC. This codes for CASRPNRASYDEQFF.

This chain joins TRBV14 and TRBJ1-2, with unresolved D. Germline CDR1 SGHDN, CDR2 FVKESK. V lost 1 base and J lost 2, with 5 bases in between. The CDR3 is 13 residues long. The CDR3 region is CASSQGLNYGYTF. The CDR3 nucleotides read TGTGCCAGCAGCCAAGGACTGAACTATGGCTACACCTTC.

In DNA form, the CDR3 reads TGTGCCAGCAGCCAATTGACAGGCGGACATGGCTACACCTTC. Protein product: CASSQLTGGHGYTF. The V and J genes are TRBV3-1 (or the pseudogene TRBV3-2) and TRBJ1-2; a weak D match, TRBD1 (6 bases). CDR3 length equals 14 residues. The germline CDR1 and CDR2 sequences are LGHDT and YNNKEL (reference sequence). Trimming removed 2 bases from V and 6 bases from J, with 13 bases in between.

The chain's CDR3 is CASSPSQGSGYTF. The CDR3, as DNA: TGTGCCAGCTCACCTTCTCAGGGGAGCGGCTACACCTTC. The V gene is TRBV18, the J gene TRBJ1-2; tentative D call: TRBD1 (6 bases). The CDR3 consists of 13 residues. Germline V gene sequence: CDR1 KGHSH, CDR2 LQKENI. Trimming cost V 3 bases and J 8 bases, with 13 bases left between them. The complete variable domain, with remaining parts taken from reference TRBV18 and TRBJ1-2, reads NAGVMQNPRHLVRRRGQEARLRCSPMKGHSHVYWYRQLPEEGLKFMVYLQKENIIDESGMPKERFSAEFPKEGPSILRIQQVVRGDSAAYFCASSPSQGSGYTFGSGTRLTVV.

This clone appeared a few times. The genes are TRBV12-3 or TRBV12-4 and TRBJ2-7, with no clear D. V lost 6 bases, J lost 6 bases, and 12 bases lay in between. The CDR3 runs 12 residues. CDR3: CASSRSVGEQYF. DNA of the CDR3: TGTGCCAGCAGCCGCTCGGTCGGCGAGCAGTACTTC.

The V and J genes are TRBV7-9 and TRBJ1-4, with TRBD1 as a possible D gene (6 bases). The CDR3 contains 17 residues. Germline lookup yields CDR1 SEHNR and CDR2 FQNEAQ (reference sequence). Trimming took off 6 bases at V and 0 bases at J, with 17 bases between the two ends. CDR3 nucleotides: TGTGCCAGCAGTTCCTCTCCAGGGGTAGCAACTAATGAAAAACTGTTTTTT. Translating gives CASSSSPGVATNEKLFF.